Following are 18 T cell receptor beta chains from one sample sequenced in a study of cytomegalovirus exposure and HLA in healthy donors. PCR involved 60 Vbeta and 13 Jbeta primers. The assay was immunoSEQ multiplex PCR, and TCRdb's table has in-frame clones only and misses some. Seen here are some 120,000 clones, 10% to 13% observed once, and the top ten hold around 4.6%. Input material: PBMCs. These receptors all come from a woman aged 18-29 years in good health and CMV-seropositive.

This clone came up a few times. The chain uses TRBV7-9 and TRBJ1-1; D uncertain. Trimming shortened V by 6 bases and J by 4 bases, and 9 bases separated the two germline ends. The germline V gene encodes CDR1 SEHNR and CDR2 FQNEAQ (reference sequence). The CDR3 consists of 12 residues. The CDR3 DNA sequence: TGTGCCAGCAGTGTCGGGTCCACTGAAGCTTTCTTT. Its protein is CASSVGSTEAFF. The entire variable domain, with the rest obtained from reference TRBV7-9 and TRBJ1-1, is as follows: DTGVSQNPRHKITKRGQNVTFRCDPISEHNRLYWYRQTLGQGPEFLTYFQNEAQLEKSRLLSDRFSAERPKGSFSTLEIQRTEQGDSAMYLCASSVGSTEAFFGQGTRLTVV.

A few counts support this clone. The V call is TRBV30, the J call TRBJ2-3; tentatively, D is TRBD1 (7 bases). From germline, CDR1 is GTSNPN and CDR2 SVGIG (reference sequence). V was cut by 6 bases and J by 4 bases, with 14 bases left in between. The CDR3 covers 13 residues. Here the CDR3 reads CACIGGGADTQYF. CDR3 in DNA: TGTGCCTGTATAGGAGGGGGCGCAGATACGCAGTATTTT.

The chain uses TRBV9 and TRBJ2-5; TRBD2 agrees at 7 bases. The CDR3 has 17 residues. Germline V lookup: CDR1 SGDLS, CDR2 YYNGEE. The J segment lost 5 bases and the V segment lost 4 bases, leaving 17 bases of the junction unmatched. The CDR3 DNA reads TGTGCCAGCAGCACACCATCCCAGTGGGAGGGCCAGGAGACCCAGTACTTC. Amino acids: CASSTPSQWEGQETQYF.

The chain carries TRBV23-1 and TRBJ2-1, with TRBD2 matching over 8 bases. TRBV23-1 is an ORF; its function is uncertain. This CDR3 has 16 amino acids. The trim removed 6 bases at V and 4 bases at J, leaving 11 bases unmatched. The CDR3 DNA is TGCGCCAGCAGGCTATCTAGCGGGTGGAGTTACAATGAGCAGTTCTTC. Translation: CASRLSSGWSYNEQFF.

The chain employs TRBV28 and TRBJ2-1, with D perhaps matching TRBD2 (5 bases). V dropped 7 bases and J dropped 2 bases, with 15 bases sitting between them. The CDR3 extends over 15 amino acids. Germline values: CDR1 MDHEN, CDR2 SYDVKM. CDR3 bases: TGTGCCAGCATTGAAGGCACTAGGCCCTACAATGAGCAGTTCTTC. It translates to CASIEGTRPYNEQFF.

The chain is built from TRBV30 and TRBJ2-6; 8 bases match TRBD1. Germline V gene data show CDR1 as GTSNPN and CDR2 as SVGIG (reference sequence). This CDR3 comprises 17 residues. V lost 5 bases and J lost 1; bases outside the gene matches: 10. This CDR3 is CAWLDRGPLSGANVLTF. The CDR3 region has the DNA TGTGCCTGGCTAGACAGGGGACCCCTTTCTGGGGCCAACGTCCTGACTTTC.

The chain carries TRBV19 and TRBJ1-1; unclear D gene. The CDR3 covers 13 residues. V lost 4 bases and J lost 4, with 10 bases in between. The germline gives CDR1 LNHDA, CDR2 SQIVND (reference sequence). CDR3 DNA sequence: TGTGCCAGTAGTAGTTCCGAGGGCACTGAAGCTTTCTTT. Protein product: CASSSSEGTEAFF.

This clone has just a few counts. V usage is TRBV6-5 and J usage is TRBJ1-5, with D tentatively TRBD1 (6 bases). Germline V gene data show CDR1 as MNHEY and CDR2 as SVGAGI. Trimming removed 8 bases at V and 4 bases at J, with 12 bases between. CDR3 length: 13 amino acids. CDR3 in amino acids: CASRQEINQPQHF. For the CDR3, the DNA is TGTGCCAGCCGACAGGAGATAAATCAGCCCCAGCATTTT.

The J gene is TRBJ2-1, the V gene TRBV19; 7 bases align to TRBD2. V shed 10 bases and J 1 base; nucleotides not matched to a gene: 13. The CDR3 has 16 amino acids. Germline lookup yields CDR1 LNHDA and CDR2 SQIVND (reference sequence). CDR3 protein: CATLSGGGSSYNEQFF. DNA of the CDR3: TGTGCCACTCTTAGTGGGGGAGGGAGTTCCTACAATGAGCAGTTCTTC.

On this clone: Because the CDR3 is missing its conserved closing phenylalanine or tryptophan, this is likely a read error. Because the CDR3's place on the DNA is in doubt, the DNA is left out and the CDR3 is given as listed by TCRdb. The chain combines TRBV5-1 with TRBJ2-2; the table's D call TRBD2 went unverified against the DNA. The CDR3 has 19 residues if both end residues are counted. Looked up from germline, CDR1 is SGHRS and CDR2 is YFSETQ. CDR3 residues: CASSVKPGLAGYRLREMFL.

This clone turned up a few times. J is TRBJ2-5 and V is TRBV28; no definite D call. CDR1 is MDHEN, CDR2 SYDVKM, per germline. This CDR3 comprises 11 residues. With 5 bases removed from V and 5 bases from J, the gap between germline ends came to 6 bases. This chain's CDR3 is CASSPGETQYF. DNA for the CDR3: TGTGCCAGCAGTCCCGGGGAGACCCAGTACTTC.

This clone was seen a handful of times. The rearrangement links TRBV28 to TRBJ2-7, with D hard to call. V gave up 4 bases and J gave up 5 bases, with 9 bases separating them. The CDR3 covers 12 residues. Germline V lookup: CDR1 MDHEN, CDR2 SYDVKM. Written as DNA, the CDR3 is TGTGCCAGCAGTTACTTAGTCGACGAGCAGTACTTC. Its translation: CASSYLVDEQYF.

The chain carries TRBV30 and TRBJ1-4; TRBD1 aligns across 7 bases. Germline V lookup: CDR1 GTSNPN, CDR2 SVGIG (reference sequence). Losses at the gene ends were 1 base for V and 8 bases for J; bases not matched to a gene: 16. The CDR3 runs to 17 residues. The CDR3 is CAWSGPGQSKGGEKLFF. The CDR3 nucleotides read TGTGCCTGGAGTGGCCCGGGACAGTCAAAGGGAGGCGAAAAACTGTTTTTT. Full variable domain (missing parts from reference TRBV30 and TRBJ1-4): SQTIHQWPATLVQPVGSPLSLECTVEGTSNPNLYWYRQAAGRGLQLLFYSVGIGQISSEVPQNLSASRPQDRQFILSSKKLLLSDSGFYLCAWSGPGQSKGGEKLFFGSGTQLSVL.

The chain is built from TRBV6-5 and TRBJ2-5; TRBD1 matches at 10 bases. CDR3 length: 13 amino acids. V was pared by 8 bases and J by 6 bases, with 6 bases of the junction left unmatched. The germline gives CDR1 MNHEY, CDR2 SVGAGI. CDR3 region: CASWDRGGKTQYF. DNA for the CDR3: TGTGCCAGCTGGGACAGGGGAGGAAAGACCCAGTACTTC.

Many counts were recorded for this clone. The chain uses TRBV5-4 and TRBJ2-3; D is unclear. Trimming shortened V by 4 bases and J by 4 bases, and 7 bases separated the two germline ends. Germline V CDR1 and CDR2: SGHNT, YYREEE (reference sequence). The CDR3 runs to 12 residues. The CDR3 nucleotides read TGTGCCAGCAGCGGTTCGGCAGATACGCAGTATTTT. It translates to CASSGSADTQYF. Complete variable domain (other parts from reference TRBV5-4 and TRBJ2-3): ETGVTQSPTHLIKTRGQQVTLRCSSQSGHNTVSWYQQALGQGPQFIFQYYREEENGRGNFPPRFSGLQFPNYSSELNVNALELDDSALYLCASSGSADTQYFGPGTRLTVL.

CDR3 nucleotide sequence: TGTGCCAGCAGTTTTTTCGAGGGCCGAGACGAGCAGTACTTC. This encodes CASSFFEGRDEQYF. The rearrangement joins TRBV27 to TRBJ2-7; TRBD2 might be the D (5 bases). Germline-derived CDR1 and CDR2 are MNHEY and SMNVEV (reference sequence). The CDR3 is made up of 14 amino acids. With 3 bases removed from V and 5 bases from J, the gap between germline ends came to 14 bases.

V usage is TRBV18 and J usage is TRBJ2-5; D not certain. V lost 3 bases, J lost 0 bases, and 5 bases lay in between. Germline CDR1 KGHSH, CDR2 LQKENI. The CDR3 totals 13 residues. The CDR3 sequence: CASSPEYQETQYF. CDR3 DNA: TGTGCCAGCTCACCTGAGTACCAAGAGACCCAGTACTTC.

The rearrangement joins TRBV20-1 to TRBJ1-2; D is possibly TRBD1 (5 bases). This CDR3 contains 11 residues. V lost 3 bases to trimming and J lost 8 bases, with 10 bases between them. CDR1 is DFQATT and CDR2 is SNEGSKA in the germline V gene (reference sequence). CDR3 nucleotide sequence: TGCAGTGCTAGGTACGGGGGAGGCTACACCTTC. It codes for CSARYGGGYTF.